The 17 T cell receptor beta chains given below trace back to one sample, sequenced in a study of cytomegalovirus exposure and HLA in healthy donors. The PCR ran on 60 Vbeta and 13 Jbeta primers. Assay used: immunoSEQ multiplex PCR; TCRdb lists only in-frame clones, some missing. In the table there are roughly 52,000 clones, around three quarters of which are singletons. Source material: PBMCs. Every receptor here comes from a female donor in good health and CMV-seronegative.

In this sample, this clone turned up a few times. This chain links TRBV2 with TRBJ2-1, with 11 bases matching TRBD2. Germline V gene data show CDR1 as SNHLY and CDR2 as FYNNEI. J gave up 7 bases and V 6 bases, and 11 bases lay outside the gene matches. The CDR3 is 16 residues long. The CDR3 sequence: CASSFTSGGPTNEQFF. CDR3 nucleotides: TGTGCCAGCAGCTTTACTAGCGGGGGCCCTACTAATGAGCAGTTCTTC.

There are a few counts of this clone. CDR3: CASSDTGGGETQYF. The CDR3 DNA reads as TGTGCCAGCAGCGACACAGGGGGAGGAGAGACCCAGTACTTC. The genes are TRBV9 and TRBJ2-5; 8 bases map to TRBD1. This CDR3 is built from 14 residues. Germline V gives CDR1 SGDLS, CDR2 YYNGEE. J gave up 4 bases and V 3 bases, and 5 bases lay outside the gene matches.

CDR3 sequence: CASSLVASGGNNEQFF. The DNA for the CDR3 is TGCGCCAGCAGCTTGGTTGCTAGCGGGGGGAACAATGAGCAGTTCTTC. The chain combines TRBV5-1 with TRBJ2-1, with TRBD2 matching 11 bases. Germline V gene sequence: CDR1 SGHRS, CDR2 YFSETQ. The trim removed 0 bases at V and 5 bases at J, leaving 4 bases unmatched. This CDR3 contains 16 residues.

This sequence joins TRBV6-5 and TRBJ1-1; D is unresolved. The germline V gene has CDR1 MNHEY and CDR2 SVGAGI. This CDR3 spans 12 amino acids. Trimming shortened V by 5 bases and J by 1 base, and 5 bases separated the two germline ends. CDR3 residues: CASSGPNTEAFF. For the CDR3, the DNA is TGTGCCAGCAGTGGCCCGAACACTGAAGCTTTCTTT.

The chain combines TRBV7-6 with TRBJ1-1, with 8 bases lining up with TRBD1. Per the germline V gene, CDR1 is SGHVS and CDR2 is FNYEAQ. V gave up 6 bases and J gave up 5 bases; unmatched junction bases: 11. The length of the CDR3 is 15 residues. The CDR3 sequence: CASRGVQGEGTEAFF. Here the CDR3 DNA reads TGTGCCAGCAGGGGGGTACAGGGGGAAGGGACTGAAGCTTTCTTT. Using reference TRBV7-6 and TRBJ1-1 for the parts outside the CDR3, the full variable domain is GAGVSQSPRYKVTKRGQDVALRCDPISGHVSLYWYRQALGQGPEFLTYFNYEAQQDKSGLPNDRFSAERPEGSISTLTIQRTEQRDSAMYRCASRGVQGEGTEAFFGQGTRLTVV.

The chain employs TRBV19 and TRBJ2-3, with a weak D call TRBD1 (6 bases). CDR3 length: 14 amino acids. Trimming took 4 bases from V and 2 from J, leaving 10 bases between them. The germline gives CDR1 LNHDA, CDR2 SQIVND (reference sequence). CDR3 amino acids: CASSSGGPTDTQYF. The CDR3 nucleotides read TGTGCCAGTAGTAGTGGGGGCCCCACAGATACGCAGTATTTT.

The chain links TRBV2 to TRBJ1-5; 7 nucleotides agree with TRBD1. The CDR3 totals 14 residues. Germline lookup yields CDR1 SNHLY and CDR2 FYNNEI. After removal of 4 bases from V and 7 bases from J, the junction contained 7 bases not matched to a gene. CDR3 residues: CASSATGHRQPQHF. The DNA for the CDR3 is TGTGCCAGCAGTGCGACAGGGCACCGCCAGCCCCAGCATTTT.

In this sample, this clone turned up once. The chain recombines TRBV7-9 with TRBJ2-7; 9 positions agree with TRBD1. From germline, CDR1 is SEHNR and CDR2 FQNEAQ (reference sequence). This CDR3 comprises 15 residues. Trimming at V came to 5 bases and at J to 1 base, leaving 6 bases not matched to a gene. CDR3 nucleotide sequence: TGTGCCAGCAGCCTACAGGGGGCCCTTTCCTACGAGCAGTACTTC. Protein: CASSLQGALSYEQYF.

CDR3 residues: CASSEIHQPQHF. The CDR3 nucleotides are TGTGCCAGTAGTGAAATACACCAGCCCCAGCATTTT. This chain links TRBV19 with TRBJ1-5; the D is unclear. The CDR3 extends over 12 amino acids. Germline V gene data show CDR1 as LNHDA and CDR2 as SQIVND (reference sequence). Trimming took 5 bases from V and 7 from J, leaving 9 bases between them. Drawing the rest from reference TRBV19 and TRBJ1-5, the complete variable domain is DGGITQSPKYLFRKEGQNVTLSCEQNLNHDAMYWYRQDPGQGLRLIYYSQIVNDFQKGDIAEGYSVSREKKESFPLTVTSAQKNPTAFYLCASSEIHQPQHFGDGTRLSIL.

The chain links TRBV9 to TRBJ2-6; TRBD2 is a possible D gene (5 bases). The V end lost 0 bases, the J end lost 2 bases, and 12 bases lay between the germline ends. There are 17 residues in the CDR3. The germline V gene has CDR1 SGDLS and CDR2 YYNGEE. The CDR3 DNA follows: TGTGCCAGCAGCGTAGCCGGGGAGCCTACTGGGGCCAACGTCCTGACTTTC. Encoded protein: CASSVAGEPTGANVLTF. Together with reference TRBV9 and TRBJ2-6, the CDR3 gives the full variable domain: DSGVTQTPKHLITATGQRVTLRCSPRSGDLSVYWYQQSLDQGLQFLIQYYNGEERAKGNILERFSAQQFPDLHSELNLSSLELGDSALYFCASSVAGEPTGANVLTFGAGSRLTVL.

The V and J genes are TRBV7-6 and TRBJ1-5; a possible D gene is TRBD1 (6 bases). V was shortened by 8 bases and J by 4 bases, with 12 bases between the two germline ends. Per germline, CDR1 SGHVS and CDR2 FNYEAQ. There are 13 residues in the CDR3. The CDR3 nucleotides read TGTGCCAGCCAGGGGTCTTGGAATCAGCCCCAGCATTTT. Protein: CASQGSWNQPQHF.

This chain links TRBV10-3 with TRBJ1-4, with 7 bases lining up with TRBD1. CDR3 length: 14 amino acids. Trimming cost V 6 bases and J 1 base; bases outside gene matches: 2. Germline V lookup: CDR1 ENHRY, CDR2 SYGVKD. CDR3 nucleotides: TGTGCCATCAGCCAGGGGGGAACTAATGAAAAACTGTTTTTT. Translating it yields CAISQGGTNEKLFF.

The gene calls are TRBV19 and TRBJ1-1; D is ambiguous. V was cut by 9 bases and J by 1 base, with 12 bases left in between. Germline V CDR1 and CDR2: LNHDA, SQIVND (reference sequence). The length of the CDR3 is 13 residues. CDR3 in DNA: TGTGCCAGGAAAGCGGGCAGGAACACTGAAGCTTTCTTT. As protein: CARKAGRNTEAFF.

The chain links TRBV9 to TRBJ2-7, with D perhaps TRBD1 (6 bases). The CDR3 extends over 15 amino acids. Trimming took 4 bases from V and 1 from J, leaving 15 bases between them. Germline CDR1 SGDLS, CDR2 YYNGEE. CDR3 nucleotides: TGTGCCAGCAGCACCCGAGAAAGGGGGTCCTACGAGCAGTACTTC. Its protein is CASSTRERGSYEQYF. Combining the CDR3 with reference TRBV9 and TRBJ2-7 gives the whole variable domain DSGVTQTPKHLITATGQRVTLRCSPRSGDLSVYWYQQSLDQGLQFLIQYYNGEERAKGNILERFSAQQFPDLHSELNLSSLELGDSALYFCASSTRERGSYEQYFGPGTRLTVT.

The V call is TRBV6-1, the J call TRBJ2-1; D is possibly TRBD2 (5 bases). The CDR3 totals 15 residues. The V end lost 6 bases, the J end lost 5 bases, and 17 bases lay between the germline ends. The germline V gene encodes CDR1 MNHNS and CDR2 SASEGT. The CDR3 region is CASRRGQQPDNEQFF. The CDR3 bases are TGTGCCAGCAGGCGAGGGCAGCAACCAGACAATGAGCAGTTCTTC.

The chain is built from TRBV19 and TRBJ1-2; maybe TRBD1 (5 bases). CDR3 length equals 13 residues. Trimming left V 4 bases short and J 1 base short, with 7 bases between. Germline V CDR1 and CDR2: LNHDA, SQIVND (reference sequence). The DNA for the CDR3 is TGTGCCAGTAGTAGACAGAATAACTATGGCTACACCTTC. This sequence encodes CASSRQNNYGYTF.

V usage is TRBV18 and J usage is TRBJ1-2; 12 bases map to TRBD1. CDR1 KGHSH and CDR2 LQKENI come from the germline V gene. CDR3 length: 16 amino acids. V lost 1 base, J lost 6 bases, and 6 bases stayed unmatched. CDR3 nucleotides: TGTGCCAGCTCACCACTTGGGACAGGGGGCGGCGATGGCTACACCTTC. Translation gives CASSPLGTGGGDGYTF.